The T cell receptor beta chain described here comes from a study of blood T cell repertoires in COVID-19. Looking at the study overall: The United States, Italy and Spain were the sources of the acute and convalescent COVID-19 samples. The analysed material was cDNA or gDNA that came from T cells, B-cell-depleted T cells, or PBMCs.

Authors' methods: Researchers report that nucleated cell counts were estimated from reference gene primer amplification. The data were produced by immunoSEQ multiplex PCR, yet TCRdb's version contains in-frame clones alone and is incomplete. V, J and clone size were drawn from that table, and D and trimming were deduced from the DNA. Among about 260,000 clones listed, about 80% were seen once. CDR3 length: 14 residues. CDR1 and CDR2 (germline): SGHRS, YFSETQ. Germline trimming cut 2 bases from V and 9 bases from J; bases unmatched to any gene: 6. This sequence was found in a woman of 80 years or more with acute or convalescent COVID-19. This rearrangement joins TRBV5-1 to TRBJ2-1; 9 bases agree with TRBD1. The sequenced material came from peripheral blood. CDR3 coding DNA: TGCGCCAGCAGCTTCGGGACAGGGTATCGTGAGCAGTTCTTC. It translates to CASSFGTGYREQFF.